The rows below give T cell receptor beta chains drawn from one sample of a study of blood T cell dynamics during melanoma immunotherapy. Sequencing was performed with immunoSEQ multiplex PCR; in TCRdb, only in-frame clones are kept and a portion is missing. Counted here are tens of thousands of clones, just under 90% occurring once; the ten biggest clones make up approximately 1%. The source was blood, collected from a patient treated with checkpoint blockade. All receptors come from a human donor with melanoma. CDR3s include the opening cysteine and the closing phenylalanine or tryptophan.

v_call	j_call	cdr3_length	cdr3_aa
TRBV19	TRBJ2-7	13	CASSVLLLYEQYF
TRBV20-1	TRBJ1-1	11	CSATRDRDAFF
TRBV30	TRBJ1-4	11	CAFRGREKLFF
TRBV2	TRBJ1-5	15	CASSDWTALNQPQHF
TRBV6-5	TRBJ2-7	11	CASSYGVGQYF
TRBV2	TRBJ1-5	13	CASSGTGNQPQHF
TRBV10-2	TRBJ1-1	13	CASSHQVNTEAFF
TRBV11-2	TRBJ2-7	16	CASSSFRGPIGTEQYF
TRBV5-1	TRBJ2-7	15	CASSPTSGASYEQYF
TRBV28	.	14	CASSLALAAYEQYF
TRBV2	TRBJ2-7	14	CASSGQPDSYEQYF
TRBV6-1	TRBJ1-5	12	CASSASNQPQHF
TRBV2	TRBJ1-1	13	CASKRDGNTEAFF
TRBV28	TRBJ2-7	13	CASSFPGRVEQYF
TRBV5-1	TRBJ1-6	15	CASRPDRGARSPLHF
TRBV4-1	TRBJ2-7	17	CASSQEGAPSRPYEQYF
TRBV5-1	TRBJ2-1	16	CASSVLAGQSYNEQFF
TRBV9	TRBJ1-1	16	CASSVDPTAANTEAFF
TRBV7-9	TRBJ2-3	19	CASSPGQGRGGGNTDTQYF
TRBV12-5	TRBJ1-3	14	CASGLSAAGNTIYF
TRBV7-9	TRBJ1-5	17	CASSPGMGTGHNQPQHF
TRBV16	TRBJ2-5	18	CASSQFVGTAGGTETQYF
TRBV7-9	TRBJ1-4	17	CASSPQGYRGGSEKLFF
TRBV6-1	TRBJ1-5	15	CASRGRQGGNQPQHF
TRBV30	TRBJ2-7	11	CALSRGLEQYF
TRBV2	TRBJ2-1	16	CASPMVGPPLYNEQFF
TRBV2	TRBJ2-3	11	CASQGFDTQYF
TRBV10-3	TRBJ2-1	14	CAISESGASNEQFF
TRBV5-1	TRBJ1-6	15	CASSLEASRSSPLHF
TRBV5-1	TRBJ1-2	13	CASSFNGVDGYTF
TRBV19	TRBJ1-1	18	CASSPTGQGWGMGTEAFF
TRBV5-6	TRBJ1-2	13	CASSLTGIYGYTF